The 21 T cell receptor beta chains reported below all come from one sample, sequenced in a study of blood T cell repertoires in COVID-19 (TCRdb year 2020). The protocol used for the library was the immunoSEQ multiplex PCR assay. The table was pulled from immuneACCESS by TCRdb, which kept in-frame rearrangements only. Such tables lose some clones; where checked, under half of the loss comes from unresolved V genes, and the rest has no known cause. The sample records roughly 190,000 clones, less than 90% of which are singletons. The leading ten clones occupy about a fifth of the sample. The sequenced sample was peripheral blood. All receptors derive from a human donor in a cohort sampled during active COVID-19.

The V gene is TRBV6-5, the J gene TRBJ1-5; D unclear. Trimming stripped 6 bases from V and 4 bases from J, with 10 bases between. Germline CDR1 is MNHEY and CDR2 is SVGAGI. The CDR3 is 13 amino acids. The CDR3 bases are TGTGCCAGCAGACGGACTGGGAATCAGCCCCAGCATTTT. Residues: CASRRTGNQPQHF.

The V and J genes are TRBV4-1 and TRBJ2-2; perhaps TRBD2 as D (5 bases). The V end lost 1 base, the J end lost 1 base, and 10 bases lay between the germline ends. The germline V gene has CDR1 MGHRA and CDR2 YSYEKL. The CDR3 is made up of 16 amino acids. CDR3 sequence (DNA): TGCGCCAGCAGCCAAGGGTGGGCGGGGAACACCGGGGAGCTGTTTTTT. It codes for CASSQGWAGNTGELFF.

CDR3 residues: CASSYTTETDTQYF. The DNA of the CDR3 is TGTGCCAGCAGTTACACGACAGAAACAGATACGCAGTATTTT. This chain joins TRBV6-5 and TRBJ2-3, with D possibly being TRBD1 (5 bases). V was shortened by 2 bases and J by 3 bases, with 9 bases between the two germline ends. The CDR3 is 14 residues long. Germline CDR1 and CDR2: MNHEY and SVGAGI.

The chain combines TRBV2 with TRBJ1-5, with D perhaps TRBD1 (5 bases). The V gene's germline CDR1 is SNHLY and CDR2 FYNNEI. The CDR3 consists of 14 residues. V lost 2 bases, J lost 2 bases, and 7 bases lay in between. This chain's CDR3 is CASSEIGGNQPQHF. The CDR3 bases are TGTGCCAGCAGTGAAATAGGGGGCAATCAGCCCCAGCATTTT.

The V gene is TRBV12-3 or TRBV12-4, the J gene TRBJ1-2, with D possibly TRBD1 on 5 matching bases. V dropped 6 bases and J dropped 4 bases, with 9 bases sitting between them. CDR3 length: 12 amino acids. CDR3: CASRDDSYGYTF. As DNA, the CDR3 is TGTGCCAGCAGGGACGACAGCTATGGCTACACCTTC.

The chain carries TRBV27 and TRBJ2-6; possibly TRBD1 for D (5 bases). Trimming pared 4 bases from V and 0 bases from J, leaving 19 bases between. The CDR3 contains 19 residues. Germline CDR1 reads MNHEY; CDR2 reads SMNVEV (reference sequence). The CDR3 DNA reads as TGTGCCAGCAGTTCCCGACAGCAACCCTACTACTCTGGGGCCAACGTCCTGACTTTC. Translated: CASSSRQQPYYSGANVLTF.

The chain carries TRBV2 and TRBJ1-6; the D gene is possibly TRBD1 (5 bases). V was trimmed by 7 bases and J by 6 bases, leaving 19 bases between them. This CDR3 has 16 residues. CDR1 SNHLY and CDR2 FYNNEI come from the germline V gene. This CDR3 is CASTSQAARGNSPLHF. CDR3 bases: TGTGCCAGCACCTCACAGGCGGCAAGGGGTAATTCACCCCTCCACTTT.

This clone appeared once. V and J are TRBV5-1 and TRBJ2-5; 7 positions match TRBD1. The CDR3 spans 15 residues. Losses at the gene ends were 0 bases for V and 4 bases for J; bases not matched to a gene: 6. From germline, CDR1 is SGHRS and CDR2 YFSETQ. CDR3 sequence reads: CASSLGQGNLETQYF. CDR3 bases: TGCGCCAGCAGCTTGGGACAGGGTAATTTAGAGACCCAGTACTTC.

The rearrangement uses TRBV9 and TRBJ1-6; D call uncertain. Per germline, CDR1 SGDLS and CDR2 YYNGEE. The CDR3 has 13 amino acids. V dropped 0 bases and J dropped 7 bases, with 5 bases sitting between them. The CDR3 loop reads CASSVDGNSPLHF. In DNA, the CDR3 is TGTGCCAGCAGCGTAGACGGGAATTCACCCCTCCACTTT.

V is TRBV2 and J is TRBJ1-1; 8 bases are a match to TRBD1. Germline trimming cut 6 bases from V and 10 bases from J; bases unmatched to any gene: 10. Germline CDR1 SNHLY, CDR2 FYNNEI. The CDR3 totals 13 residues. DNA of the CDR3: TGTGCCAGCAGCGCCGACAGGGGTGTTGTAGCTTTCTTT. Its protein is CASSADRGVVAFF.

The chain carries TRBV9 and TRBJ1-4; 8 nucleotides agree with TRBD1. CDR1 is SGDLS, CDR2 YYNGEE, per germline. V dropped 4 bases and J dropped 7; count of bases not matched to a gene: 6. The CDR3 extends over 14 amino acids. The CDR3 DNA sequence: TGTGCCAGCAGCCCTGACAGGGGTGGTGAAAAACTGTTTTTT. Translated, it gives CASSPDRGGEKLFF.

This chain uses TRBV11-2 with TRBJ2-7; D is possibly TRBD2 (5 bases). There are 16 residues in the CDR3. Trimming pared 5 bases from V and 0 bases from J, leaving 17 bases between. Germline V gives CDR1 SGHAT, CDR2 FQNNGV. This CDR3 reads CASSPRRGRSSYEQYF. The CDR3 nucleotides are TGTGCCAGCAGCCCACGACGGGGTAGAAGCTCCTACGAGCAGTACTTC.

This clone was seen only once. The V call is TRBV28, the J call TRBJ1-2, with TRBD1 matching 9 bases. In germline, CDR1 is MDHEN, CDR2 SYDVKM. This CDR3 contains 15 residues. The V segment lost 3 bases and the J segment 2 bases; nucleotides outside the gene matches: 4. In DNA form, the CDR3 reads TGTGCCAGCAGTTTTTCCGGACAGGGGAACTATGGCTACACCTTC. Translated, it gives CASSFSGQGNYGYTF.

This clone was seen at least ten times. The sample carries other DNA sequences with the same CDR3. This chain joins TRBV7-8 and TRBJ1-4; D gene unclear. In germline, CDR1 is SGHVS, CDR2 FQNEAQ. This CDR3 is built from 14 residues. Trimming pared 5 bases from V and 0 bases from J, leaving 7 bases between. CDR3 amino acids: CASSLGATNEKLFF. CDR3 DNA sequence: TGTGCCAGCAGCCTTGGAGCAACTAATGAAAAACTGTTTTTT. Supplemented by reference TRBV7-8 and TRBJ1-4, the full variable domain reads GAGVSQSPRYKVAKRGQDVALRCDPISGHVSLFWYQQALGQGPEFLTYFQNEAQLDKSGLPSDRFFAERPEGSVSTLKIQRTQQEDSAVYLCASSLGATNEKLFFGSGTQLSVL.

This clone has only a few counts. This chain links TRBV27 with TRBJ1-2; D is perhaps TRBD1 (5 bases). With 5 bases removed from V and 5 bases from J, the gap between germline ends came to 15 bases. This CDR3 is 14 amino acids long. Germline CDR1 is MNHEY and CDR2 is SMNVEV (reference sequence). CDR3 region: CASSPLWDWYGYTF. The CDR3 DNA follows: TGTGCCAGCAGTCCACTCTGGGACTGGTATGGCTACACCTTC.

The rearrangement uses TRBV13 and TRBJ1-2; D is uncertain. This CDR3 contains 15 residues. V was cut by 0 bases and J by 2 bases, with 10 bases left in between. Germline V CDR1 and CDR2: PRHDT, FYEKMQ (reference sequence). CDR3 sequence reads: CASSLGRGNNYGYTF. DNA for the CDR3: TGTGCCAGCAGCTTAGGCCGCGGCAACAACTATGGCTACACCTTC.

This clone was seen once. The chain combines TRBV5-1 with TRBJ1-1; D uncertain. Germline values: CDR1 SGHRS, CDR2 YFSETQ. The CDR3 has 12 amino acids. Trimming removed 0 bases at V and 5 bases at J, with 5 bases between. The CDR3 protein is CASSLDQTEAFF. CDR3 sequence (DNA): TGCGCCAGCAGCTTGGATCAGACTGAAGCTTTCTTT.

The chain combines TRBV7-3 with TRBJ2-5; D is perhaps TRBD1 (5 bases). Deletions cut 3 bases from V and 2 bases from J, with 7 bases between. The CDR3 contains 13 residues. Germline CDR1 and CDR2: SGHTA and FQGTGA. CDR3 region: CASSLTVQETQYF. The CDR3 DNA reads TGTGCCAGCAGCTTGACAGTACAAGAGACCCAGTACTTC.

J is TRBJ1-2 and V is TRBV12-3 or TRBV12-4; 8 bases are shared with TRBD1. The CDR3 consists of 13 residues. V shed 5 bases and J 5 bases; nucleotides not matched to a gene: 4. CDR3 nucleotide sequence: TGTGCCAGCAGTCTGGACAGGGAGTATGGCTACACCTTC. This encodes CASSLDREYGYTF.

The J gene is TRBJ2-5, the V gene TRBV7-9; 13 nucleotides match TRBD2. The CDR3 consists of 14 residues. Germline loops: CDR1 SEHNR, CDR2 FQNEAQ (reference sequence). The V segment lost 9 bases and the J segment 4 bases; nucleotides outside the gene matches: 5. The CDR3 coding sequence is TGTGCCAGTAAAACTAGCGGGGGGGCAGAGACCCAGTACTTC. It codes for CASKTSGGAETQYF.

This chain connects TRBV18 to TRBJ2-5, with TRBD2 matching 8 bases. This CDR3 is 15 amino acids long. The germline gives CDR1 KGHSH, CDR2 LQKENI. V lost 3 bases to trimming and J lost 5 bases; unmatched junction nucleotides: 8. CDR3 bases: TGTGCCAGCTCACCTTCCGGGGGGGCCCGGGAGACCCAGTACTTC. This translates into CASSPSGGARETQYF.